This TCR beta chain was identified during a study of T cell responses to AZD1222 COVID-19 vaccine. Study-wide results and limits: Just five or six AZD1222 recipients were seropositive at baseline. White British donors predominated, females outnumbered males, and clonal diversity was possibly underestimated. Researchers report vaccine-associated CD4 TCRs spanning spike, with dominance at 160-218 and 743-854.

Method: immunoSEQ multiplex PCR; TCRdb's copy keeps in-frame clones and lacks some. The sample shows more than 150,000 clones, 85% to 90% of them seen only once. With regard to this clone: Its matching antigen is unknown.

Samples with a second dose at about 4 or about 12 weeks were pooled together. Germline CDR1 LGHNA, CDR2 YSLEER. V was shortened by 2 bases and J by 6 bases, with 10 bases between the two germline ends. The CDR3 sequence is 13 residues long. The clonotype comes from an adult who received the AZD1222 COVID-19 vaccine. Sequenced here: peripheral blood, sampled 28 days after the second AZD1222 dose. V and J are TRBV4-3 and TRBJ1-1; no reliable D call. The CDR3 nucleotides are TGCGCCAGCAGCCAAATCCGGTGGGCTGAAGCTTTCTTT. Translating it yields CASSQIRWAEAFF.